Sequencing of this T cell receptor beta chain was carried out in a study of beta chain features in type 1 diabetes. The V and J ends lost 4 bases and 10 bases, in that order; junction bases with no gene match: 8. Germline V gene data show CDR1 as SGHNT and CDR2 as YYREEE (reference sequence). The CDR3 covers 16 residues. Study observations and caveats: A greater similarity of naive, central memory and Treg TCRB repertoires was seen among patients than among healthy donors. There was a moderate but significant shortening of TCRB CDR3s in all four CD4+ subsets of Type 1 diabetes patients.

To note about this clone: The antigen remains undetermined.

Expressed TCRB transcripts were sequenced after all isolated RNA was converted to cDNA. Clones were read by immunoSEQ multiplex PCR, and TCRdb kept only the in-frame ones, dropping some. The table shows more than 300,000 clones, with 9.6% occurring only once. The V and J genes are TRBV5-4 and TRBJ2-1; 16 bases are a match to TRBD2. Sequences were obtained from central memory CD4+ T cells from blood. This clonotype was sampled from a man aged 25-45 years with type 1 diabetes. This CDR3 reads CASSAGTSGRAGEQFF. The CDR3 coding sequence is TGTGCCAGCAGCGCCGGGACTAGCGGGAGGGCGGGGGAGCAGTTCTTC.